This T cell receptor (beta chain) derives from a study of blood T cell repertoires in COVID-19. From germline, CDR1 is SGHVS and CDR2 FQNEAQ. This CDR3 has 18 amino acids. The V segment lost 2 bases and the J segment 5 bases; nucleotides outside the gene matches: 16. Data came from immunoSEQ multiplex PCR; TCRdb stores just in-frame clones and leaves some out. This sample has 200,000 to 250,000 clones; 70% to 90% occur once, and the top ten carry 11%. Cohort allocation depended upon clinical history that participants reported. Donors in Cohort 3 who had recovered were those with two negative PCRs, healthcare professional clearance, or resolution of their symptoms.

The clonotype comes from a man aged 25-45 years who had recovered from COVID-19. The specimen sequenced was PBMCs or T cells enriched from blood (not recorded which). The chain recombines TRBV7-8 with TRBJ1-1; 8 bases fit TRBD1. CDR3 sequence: CASSLWGQAQLKSTEAFF. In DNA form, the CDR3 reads TGTGCCAGCAGCTTATGGGGACAGGCTCAATTGAAGTCAACTGAAGCTTTCTTT.